This T cell receptor beta chain originates from a study of long-term antiretroviral therapy in people with HIV. Study conclusions and caveats: Clones that expanded before ART (that is, prior to treatment) dominated the repertoire at all time points.

The immunoSEQ assay was v3.0, run at survey level. Per-sample sequencing targets were roughly 40,000-55,000 T-cell genomes. The method was immunoSEQ multiplex PCR; TCRdb's version includes in-frame clones alone and lacks a portion of them. This sample has about 20,000 clones, with roughly 75% found just once. As concerns this clone: Its antigen is as yet unknown.

The length of the CDR3 is 14 residues. V dropped 11 bases and J dropped 2; count of bases not matched to a gene: 9. Germline V gives CDR1 WNHNN, CDR2 SYGVQD (reference sequence). Each specimen consisted of 1-10 million cryopreserved PBMC prior to extraction of DNA. The starting material was unsorted PBMCs, obtained 2.9 years after starting antiretroviral therapy. The rearrangement uses TRBV10-1 and TRBJ1-1; 9 positions agree with TRBD1. The TCR sequence derives from a woman in her 30s with HIV. The CDR3 DNA reads as TGCGCCCCTCTACGGACAGGGGCTAACACTGAAGCTTTCTTT. This gives the protein CAPLRTGANTEAFF.